This T cell receptor beta chain was captured by sequencing in a study of shared clonotypes between healthy human individuals. Whole-study results and caveats: The study found lower generation probabilities in non-shared clonotypes than in those shared by all four donors.

Of note for this clone: As yet, its antigen is unknown.

Negatively enriched CD4+ T cells were divided by CD45RA into naive and memory. Germline assignment: CDR1 MNHNS and CDR2 SASEGT. V was shortened by 2 bases and J by 0 bases, with 14 bases between the two germline ends. The CDR3 covers 16 residues. Profiling relied on immunoSEQ multiplex PCR, and the TCRdb table lists in-frame clones only, not all of them. Of about 680,000 clones in the sample, less than 80% are singletons; the top ten hold more than 1.5%. The TCR originated in a woman under 40 in good health. The V call is TRBV6-1, the J call TRBJ2-7; D tentatively reads TRBD1 or TRBD2 (5 bases each). The sequenced material came from memory CD4+ T cells sorted from blood. Documented subset: CD45RA-negative fraction. CDR3 sequence: CASSEPGERGSYEQYF. For the CDR3, the DNA is TGTGCCAGCAGTGAACCTGGGGAGAGGGGCTCCTACGAGCAGTACTTC.